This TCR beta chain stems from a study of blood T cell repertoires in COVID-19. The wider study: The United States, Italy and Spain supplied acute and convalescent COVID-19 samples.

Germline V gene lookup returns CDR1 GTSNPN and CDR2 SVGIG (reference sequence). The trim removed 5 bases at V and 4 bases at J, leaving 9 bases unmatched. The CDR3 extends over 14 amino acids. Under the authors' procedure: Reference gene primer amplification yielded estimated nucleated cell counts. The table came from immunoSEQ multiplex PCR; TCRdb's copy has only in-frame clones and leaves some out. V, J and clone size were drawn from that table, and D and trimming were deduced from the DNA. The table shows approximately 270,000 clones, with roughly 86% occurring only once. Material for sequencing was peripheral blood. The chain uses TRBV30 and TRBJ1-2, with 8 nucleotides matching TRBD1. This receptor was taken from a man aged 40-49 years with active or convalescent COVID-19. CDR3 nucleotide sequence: TGTGCCTGGCCGGGACAGGCTGGAATCTATGGCTACACCTTC. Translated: CAWPGQAGIYGYTF.